The clone carrying this T cell receptor beta chain was seen at least ten times. The record originates from a study of chronic HIV infection and antiretroviral therapy. Using its own MiXCR run on the 5' RACE reads, TCRdb lists one record per CDR3 protein. The sample lists fewer than 40,000 distinct CDR3 sequences, roughly 8.2% occurring once. CDR3 size: 14 residues. The V end lost 5 bases, the J end lost 1 base, and 10 bases lay between the germline ends. Per the germline V gene, CDR1 is MNHEY and CDR2 is SVGEGT. The chain links TRBV6-2 or TRBV6-3 to TRBJ2-3; D possibly corresponds to TRBD2 (5 bases). This TCR was recovered from an adult who had HIV and had not received antiretroviral therapy, or was an uninfected healthy control (not recorded which). The sample was peripheral blood. The CDR3 nucleotides are TGTGCCAGCAGTGAACTAGAGCGCACAGATACGCAGTATTTT. Translation gives CASSELERTDTQYF.